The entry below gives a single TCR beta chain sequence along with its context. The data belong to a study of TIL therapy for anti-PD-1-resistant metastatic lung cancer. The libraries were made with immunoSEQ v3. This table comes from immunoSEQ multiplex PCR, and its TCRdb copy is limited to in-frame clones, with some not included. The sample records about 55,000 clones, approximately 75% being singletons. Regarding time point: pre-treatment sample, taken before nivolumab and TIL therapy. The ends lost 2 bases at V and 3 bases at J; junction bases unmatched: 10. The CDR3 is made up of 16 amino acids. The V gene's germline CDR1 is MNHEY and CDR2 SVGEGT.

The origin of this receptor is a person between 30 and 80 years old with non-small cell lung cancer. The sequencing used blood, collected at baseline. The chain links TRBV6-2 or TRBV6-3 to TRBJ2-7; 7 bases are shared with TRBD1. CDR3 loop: CASSYASGTVYYEQYF. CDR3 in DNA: TGTGCCAGCAGTTACGCGTCCGGGACAGTATACTACGAGCAGTACTTC.